There are a few counts of the clone carrying this TCR beta chain. Its matching antigen is unknown. This specimen belongs to a study of T-cell reconstitution after alpha-beta-depleted transplantation in children. Unique molecular identifiers were built into the TCRbeta library. TCRdb redid the calling of the PCR reads with MiXCR, one entry per CDR3 protein. The sample includes about 1,000,000 distinct CDR3 sequences, about 26% of them seen just once. Study-wide results and limits: For some patients, TCRbeta diversity was high at day 60 because of recipient T cells and thymic progenitors that survived.

CDR1 MNHNS and CDR2 SASEGT come from the germline V gene. V trimming: 7 bases; J trimming: 4 bases; junction bases outside the gene matches: 8. The length of the CDR3 is 15 residues. The material was PBMCs, mostly from graft donor cells, obtained 360 days after TCRalphabeta/CD19-depleted stem cell transplant. The J gene is TRBJ2-1, the V gene TRBV6-1, with TRBD2 matching 9 bases. This receptor was identified in a boy younger than two who had a stem cell transplant for SCID, so the T cells may come from the graft donor. The CDR3 loop is CASTRPSGVYNEQFF. CDR3 bases: TGTGCCAGCACGCGCCCTAGCGGGGTTTACAATGAGCAGTTCTTC.